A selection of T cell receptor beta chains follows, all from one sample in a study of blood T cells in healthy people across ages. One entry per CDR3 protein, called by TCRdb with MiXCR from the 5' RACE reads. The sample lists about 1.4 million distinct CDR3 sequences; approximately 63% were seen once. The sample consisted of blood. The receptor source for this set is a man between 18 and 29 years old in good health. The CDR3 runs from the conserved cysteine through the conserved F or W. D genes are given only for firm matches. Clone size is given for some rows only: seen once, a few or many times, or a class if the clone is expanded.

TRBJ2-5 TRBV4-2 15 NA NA TGTGCCAGCAGCCAAGACGAGGGGGTGGTAGAGACCCAGTACTTC CASSQDEGVVETQYF
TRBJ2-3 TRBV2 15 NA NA TGTGCCAGCAGTGAATCGGGACTCGGACGGGATACGCAGTATTTT CASSESGLGRDTQYF
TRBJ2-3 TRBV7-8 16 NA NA TGTGCCAGCAGCTTAGGTAGTTGGGAGAGAGGAGATACGCAGTATTTT CASSLGSWERGDTQYF
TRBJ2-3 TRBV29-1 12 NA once TGCAGCGTTGGACCGGCGGCAGATACGCAGTATTTT CSVGPAADTQYF
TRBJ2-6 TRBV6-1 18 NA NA TGTGCCAGCAGCTTTCGTCGGGGTCCAATGTCCGGGGCCAACGTCCTGACTTTC CASSFRRGPMSGANVLTF
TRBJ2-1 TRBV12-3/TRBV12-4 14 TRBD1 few TGTGCCAGCAGTTTAGGTACAGGGGGCGATGAGCAGTTCTTC CASSLGTGGDEQFF
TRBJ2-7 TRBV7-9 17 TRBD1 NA TGTGCCAGCAGCTTCTGGGGCAGGGGACAGCCGTCCTACGAGCAGTACTTC CASSFWGRGQPSYEQYF
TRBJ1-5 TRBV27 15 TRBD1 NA TGTGCCAGCAGTTTATCGGGACAGCTCAATCAGCCCCAGCATTTT CASSLSGQLNQPQHF
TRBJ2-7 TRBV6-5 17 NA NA TGTGCCAGCAGTCTACGGGCTCCACCAGTCGGTATTTACGAGCAGTACTTC CASSLRAPPVGIYEQYF
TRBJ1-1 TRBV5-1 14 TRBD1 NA TGCGCCAGCAGCTTACAGGGGACAGACACTGAAGCTTTCTTT CASSLQGTDTEAFF
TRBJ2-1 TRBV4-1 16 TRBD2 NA TGCGCCAGCAGCCAACATGATCTAGCGGGGGGAGAGACCCAGTTCTTC CASSQHDLAGGETQFF
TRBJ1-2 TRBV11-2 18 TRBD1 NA TGTGCCAGCAGCTTAGATCGTATTTGGGGACAGTTACCCTCTGGCTACACCTTC CASSLDRIWGQLPSGYTF
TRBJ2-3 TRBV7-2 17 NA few TGTGCCAGCAGCCGCCCGTACGGGGAGTCCCAGACAGATACGCAGTATTTT CASSRPYGESQTDTQYF
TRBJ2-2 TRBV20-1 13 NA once TGCAGTGCTAGAGACCTAGCGACCGGGGAGCTGTTTTTT CSARDLATGELFF
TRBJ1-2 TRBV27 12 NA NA TGTGCCAGCAGACACAGGGTTGATGGCTACACCTTC CASRHRVDGYTF
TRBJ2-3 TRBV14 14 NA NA TGTGCCAGCGGGAACTGGGATGGGACAGATACGCAGTATTTT CASGNWDGTDTQYF
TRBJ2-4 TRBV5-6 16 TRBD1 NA TGTGCCAGCAGCTTGATTCCCGGGACAGGGTTAAACATTCAGTACTTC CASSLIPGTGLNIQYF
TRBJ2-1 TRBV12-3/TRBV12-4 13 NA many TGTGCCAGCAGTTTAAACAGCTACAATGAGCAGTTCTTC CASSLNSYNEQFF
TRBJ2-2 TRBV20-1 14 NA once TGCAGTGCTCGCGGGGGCCAGAACACCGGGGAGCTGTTTTTT CSARGGQNTGELFF
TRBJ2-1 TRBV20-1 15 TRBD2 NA TGCAGTGCCAAGGTCCCGGGACTAGAGGCCGATGAGCAGTTCTTC CSAKVPGLEADEQFF
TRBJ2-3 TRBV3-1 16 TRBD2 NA TGTGCCAGCAGTCGTCAAGCGGGGGGCCACACAGATACGCAGTATTTT CASSRQAGGHTDTQYF
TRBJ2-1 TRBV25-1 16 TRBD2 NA TGTGCCAGCAGTGAACTAGGGCGGGAGACCTACAATGAGCAGTTCTTC CASSELGRETYNEQFF
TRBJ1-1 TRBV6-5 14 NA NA TGTGCCACCATCACCCTCCTTGGGAACACTGAAGCTTTCTTT CATITLLGNTEAFF
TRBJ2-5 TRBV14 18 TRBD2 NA TGTGCCAGCAGCCAAGGGCGAGAAAGCGGGGTGTTCAGGGAGACCCAGTACTTC CASSQGRESGVFRETQYF
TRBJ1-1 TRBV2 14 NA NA TGTGCCAGCAGTGCACGGACTGGGAACACTGAAGCTTTCTTT CASSARTGNTEAFF
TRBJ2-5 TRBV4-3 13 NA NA TGCGCCAGCAGCCAAGATTCGGGCGAGACCCAGTACTTC CASSQDSGETQYF
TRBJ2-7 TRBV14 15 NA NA TGTGCCAGCAGGCAAATGGGAGGGGGCGAGTACGAGCAGTACTTC CASRQMGGGEYEQYF
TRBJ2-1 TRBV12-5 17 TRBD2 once TGTGCTAGTGCCGCCGGGGCGGGGGGGCCAATTCACAATGAGCAGTTCTTC CASAAGAGGPIHNEQFF
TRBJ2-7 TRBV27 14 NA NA TGTGCCAGCAGTTCGAAATTTCGCTCCTACGAGCAGTACTTC CASSSKFRSYEQYF
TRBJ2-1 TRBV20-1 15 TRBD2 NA TGCAGTGCCGACTACCTAGCGGGAGAAAGCAATGAGCAGTTCTTC CSADYLAGESNEQFF
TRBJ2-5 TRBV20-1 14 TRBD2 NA TGCAGTGCCCTTCGGACTAGCGGGGGCACAGAGCAGTACTTC CSALRTSGGTEQYF
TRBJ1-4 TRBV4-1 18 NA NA TGCGCCGGCAGCCAAGGCCGGTTGATGGGGGGTGCTAATGAAAAACTGTTTTTT CAGSQGRLMGGANEKLFF
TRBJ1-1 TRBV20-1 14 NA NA TGCAGTGCTAGAGATTGGAAACGAGAAACTGAAGCTTTCTTT CSARDWKRETEAFF